This record covers a single T cell receptor (beta chain). Its antigen remains undetermined. Per-base quality was not reported, and no clone a single base away is much larger than it. This sample is drawn from a study of blood T cell repertoires in COVID-19 (dated by TCRdb to 2019 to 2021). At the level of the whole study: Samples from collaborators originated in the United States, Italy and Spain and spanned both the acute and convalescent phases of COVID-19. The prospective study material was composed of cDNA or gDNA derived from T cells, B-cell-depleted T cells, or PBMCs. The dataset comprised deeply sampled blood TCRbeta repertoires from subjects exposed to, actively infected with, or recovered from COVID-19. A freely available public database, intended as a resource for researchers studying the immune response to SARS-CoV-2, is where the repertoires were released. The samples were drawn from the first 160 participants of the ongoing ImmuneRACE study and from some 1,300 subjects provided by 6 global collaborators. The sample metadata nearly always contained a de-identified subject ID, COVID-19 status, age in years and sex. Where HLA class I and class II types were available, the types were taken from metadata supplied by the sample provider, not from assay-based typing. What the authors observed across the whole study: How much clinical and demographic metadata was included differed by source and by participant, and the metadata was provided uncurated.

From a lookup of the germline V gene, CDR1 and CDR2 are SGHTA and FQGNSA. Germline trimming amounts to 3 bases on V and 4 bases on J, with 4 as the count of junction bases outside the gene matches. The CDR3, from cysteine to phenylalanine, totals 14 residues. The entry retains the CDR3 DNA only, 42 bases that are in frame from base 1. TCRbeta CDR3 regions were amplified from genomic DNA using the immunoSEQ Assay, a bias-controlled multiplex PCR. Under the source paper's analysis protocol: The number of nucleated cells in each sample was estimated from the amplification of reference gene primers within the assay. To quantify the absolute abundance of each unique TCRbeta CDR3 rearrangement, sequence reads were collapsed and filtered. For each sample, productive Simpson clonality was calculated by taking the square root of Simpson's diversity index across productive rearrangements. This immuneACCESS table, as held by TCRdb, lists in-frame sequences with V and J called but not all clones. Of the missing ones, under half trace to an unresolved V gene in checked studies; the others have no known cause. V and J calls and clone size are as listed in that table; D and trimming were resolved from the DNA. The sample table holds over 150,000 clones, of which less than 90% were seen once. The top ten clonotypes cover around 7% of the sample.

Enrolling through a virtual design, the prospective study's participants ranged in age from roughly 18 to 90 years and lived across around 25 United States geographic areas. Cohort assignment in the prospective study relied on participant-reported clinical history from a screening survey and a study questionnaire. Recovered participants in ImmuneRACE Cohort 3 were defined as having two consecutive negative NP/OP PCR tests, clearance from a healthcare professional, or resolution of symptoms. Mobile phlebotomists in the prospective study collected whole blood, serum and a nasopharyngeal or oropharyngeal swab from every participant. Prospective study participants could optionally give additional blood draws and questionnaires over an approximately two-month period. Prospective study blood samples were shipped either frozen or at room temperature before DNA extraction.

This sequence originates from a woman aged 45-60 years who had recovered from COVID-19. The chain is made from TRBV7-2 and TRBJ1-2, with 8 bases matching TRBD1. Material for sequencing was PBMCs or T cells enriched from blood (not recorded which). The CDR3 here reads CASSFGQGSYGYTF. The DNA sequence is as follows: TGTGCCAGCAGCTTTGGACAGGGATCCTATGGCTACACCTTC.